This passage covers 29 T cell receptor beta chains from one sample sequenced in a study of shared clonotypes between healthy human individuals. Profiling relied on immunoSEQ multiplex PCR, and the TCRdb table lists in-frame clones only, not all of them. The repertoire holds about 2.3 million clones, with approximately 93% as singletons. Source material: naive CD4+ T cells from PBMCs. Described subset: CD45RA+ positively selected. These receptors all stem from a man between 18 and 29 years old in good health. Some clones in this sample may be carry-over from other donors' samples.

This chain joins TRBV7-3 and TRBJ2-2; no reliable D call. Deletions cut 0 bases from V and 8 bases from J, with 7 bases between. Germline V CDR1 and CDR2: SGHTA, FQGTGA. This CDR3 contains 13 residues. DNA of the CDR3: TGTGCCAGCAGCTTAACGGTAGTGGGGGAGCTGTTTTTT. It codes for CASSLTVVGELFF.

CDR3 DNA sequence: TGCGCGAGGAACAACTCCTACAATGAGCAGTTCTTC. This gives the protein CARNNSYNEQFF. The rearrangement links TRBV23-1 to TRBJ2-1; D gene ambiguous. TRBV23-1 is known as an ORF, though its function is uncertain. This CDR3 region has 12 residues.

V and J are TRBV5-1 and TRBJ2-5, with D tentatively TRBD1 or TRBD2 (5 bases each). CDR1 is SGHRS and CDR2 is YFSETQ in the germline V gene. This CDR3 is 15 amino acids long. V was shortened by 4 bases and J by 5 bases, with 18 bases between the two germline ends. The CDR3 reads CASSLYRGEGETQYF. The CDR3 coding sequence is TGCGCCAGCAGCCTTTACCGGGGAGAGGGGGAGACCCAGTACTTC.

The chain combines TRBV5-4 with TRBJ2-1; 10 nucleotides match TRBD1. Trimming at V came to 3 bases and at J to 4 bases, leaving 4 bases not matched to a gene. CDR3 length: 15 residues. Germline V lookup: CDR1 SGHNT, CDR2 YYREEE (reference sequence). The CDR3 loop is CASSSGQGGYNEQFF. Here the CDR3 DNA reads TGTGCCAGCAGCTCAGGACAGGGGGGATACAATGAGCAGTTCTTC.

The CDR3 DNA reads TGTGCCAGCAGCGAGGGAGACCGGGCTTTCTTT. Protein sequence: CASSEGDRAFF. V usage is TRBV7-9 and J usage is TRBJ1-1; D remains unclear. Trimming left V 5 bases short and J 11 bases short, with 12 bases between. Germline assignment: CDR1 SEHNR and CDR2 FQNEAQ (reference sequence). The CDR3 consists of 11 residues.

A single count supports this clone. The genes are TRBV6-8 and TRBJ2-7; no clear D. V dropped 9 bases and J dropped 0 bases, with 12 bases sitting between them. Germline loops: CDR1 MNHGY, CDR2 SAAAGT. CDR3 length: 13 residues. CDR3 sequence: CARTEELSYEQYF. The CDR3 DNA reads TGTGCCAGGACGGAAGAGCTCTCCTACGAGCAGTACTTC.

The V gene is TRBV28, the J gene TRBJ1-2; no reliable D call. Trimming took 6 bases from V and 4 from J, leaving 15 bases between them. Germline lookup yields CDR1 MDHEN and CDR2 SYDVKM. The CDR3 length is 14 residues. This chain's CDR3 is CASRKPGAFYGYTF. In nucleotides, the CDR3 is TGTGCCAGCAGAAAACCGGGAGCTTTCTATGGCTACACCTTC.

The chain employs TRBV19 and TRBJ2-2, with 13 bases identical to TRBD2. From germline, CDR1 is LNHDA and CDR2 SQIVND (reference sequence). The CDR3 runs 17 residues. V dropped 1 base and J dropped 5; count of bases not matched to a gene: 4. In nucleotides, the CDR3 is TGTGCCAGTAGTATAGGAGTGGGACTAGCGGGAACCGGGGAGCTGTTTTTT. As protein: CASSIGVGLAGTGELFF. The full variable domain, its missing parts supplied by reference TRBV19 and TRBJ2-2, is DGGITQSPKYLFRKEGQNVTLSCEQNLNHDAMYWYRQDPGQGLRLIYYSQIVNDFQKGDIAEGYSVSREKKESFPLTVTSAQKNPTAFYLCASSIGVGLAGTGELFFGEGSRLTVL.

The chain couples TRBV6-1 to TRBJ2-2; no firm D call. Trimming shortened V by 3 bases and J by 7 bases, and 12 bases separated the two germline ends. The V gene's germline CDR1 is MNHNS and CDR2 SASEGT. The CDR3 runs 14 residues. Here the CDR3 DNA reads TGTGCCAGCAGTGACAGCGAACCGATCGGGGAGCTGTTTTTT. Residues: CASSDSEPIGELFF.

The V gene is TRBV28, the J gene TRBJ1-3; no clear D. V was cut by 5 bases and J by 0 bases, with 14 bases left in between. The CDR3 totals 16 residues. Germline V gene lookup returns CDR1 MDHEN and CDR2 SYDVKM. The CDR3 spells CASSPLGLYSGNTIYF. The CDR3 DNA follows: TGTGCCAGCAGTCCCCTGGGTCTGTACTCTGGAAACACCATATATTTT.

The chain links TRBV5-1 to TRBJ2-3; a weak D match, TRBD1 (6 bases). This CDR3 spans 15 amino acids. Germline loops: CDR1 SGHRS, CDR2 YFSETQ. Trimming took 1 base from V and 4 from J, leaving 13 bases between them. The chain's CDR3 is CASSLQGTGPDTQYF. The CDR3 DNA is TGCGCCAGCAGCTTGCAGGGGACGGGCCCAGATACGCAGTATTTT.

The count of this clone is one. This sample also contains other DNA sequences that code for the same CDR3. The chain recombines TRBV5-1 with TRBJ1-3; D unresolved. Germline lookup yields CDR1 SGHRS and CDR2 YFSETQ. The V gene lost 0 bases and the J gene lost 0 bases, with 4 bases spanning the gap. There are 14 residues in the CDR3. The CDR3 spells CASSLGSSGNTIYF. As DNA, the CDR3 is TGCGCCAGCAGCTTGGGCAGCTCTGGAAACACCATATATTTT. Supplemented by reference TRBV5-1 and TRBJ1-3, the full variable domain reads KAGVTQTPRYLIKTRGQQVTLSCSPISGHRSVSWYQQTPGQGLQFLFEYFSETQRNKGNFPGRFSGRQFSNSRSEMNVSTLELGDSALYLCASSLGSSGNTIYFGEGSWLTVV.

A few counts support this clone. The CDR3 DNA sequence: TGTGCCAGCAGTTTTAGGGGGCTCCATGGCTACACCTTC. Translated, it gives CASSFRGLHGYTF. The chain combines TRBV27 with TRBJ1-2; 7 bases are shared with TRBD1. Germline CDR1 MNHEY, CDR2 SMNVEV (reference sequence). J lost 6 bases, V lost 3 bases, and 4 bases had no gene match. The CDR3 consists of 13 residues.

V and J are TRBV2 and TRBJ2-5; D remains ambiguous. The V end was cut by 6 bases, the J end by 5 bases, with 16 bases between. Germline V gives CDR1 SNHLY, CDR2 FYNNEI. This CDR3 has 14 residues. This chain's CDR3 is CASRGIFSRETQYF. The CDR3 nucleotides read TGTGCCAGCAGGGGGATCTTTTCAAGGGAGACCCAGTACTTC.

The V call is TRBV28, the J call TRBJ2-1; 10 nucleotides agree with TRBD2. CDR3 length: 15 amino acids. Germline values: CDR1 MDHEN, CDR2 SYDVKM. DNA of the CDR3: TGTGACAGTAGGGCTAGCGGGAGCTCTCACAATGAGCAGTTCTTC. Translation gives CDSRASGSSHNEQFF. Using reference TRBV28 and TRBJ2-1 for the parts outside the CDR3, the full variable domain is DVKVTQSSRYLVKRTGEKVFLECVQDMDHENMFWYRQDPGLGLRLIYFSYDVKMKEKGDIPEGYSVSREKKERFSLILESASTNQTSMYLCDSRASGSSHNEQFFGPGTRLTVL.

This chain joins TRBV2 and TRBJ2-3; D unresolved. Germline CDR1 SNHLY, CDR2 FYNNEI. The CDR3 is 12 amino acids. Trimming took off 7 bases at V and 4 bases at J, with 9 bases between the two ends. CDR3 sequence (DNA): TGTGCCAGCATAGGCAGTGCAGATACGCAGTATTTT. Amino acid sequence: CASIGSADTQYF.

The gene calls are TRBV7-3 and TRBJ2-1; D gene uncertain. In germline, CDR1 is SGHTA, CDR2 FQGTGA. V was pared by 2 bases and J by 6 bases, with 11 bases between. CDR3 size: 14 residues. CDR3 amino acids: CASSLPSRSNEQFF. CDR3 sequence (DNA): TGTGCCAGCAGCTTACCGTCGAGGAGCAATGAGCAGTTCTTC.

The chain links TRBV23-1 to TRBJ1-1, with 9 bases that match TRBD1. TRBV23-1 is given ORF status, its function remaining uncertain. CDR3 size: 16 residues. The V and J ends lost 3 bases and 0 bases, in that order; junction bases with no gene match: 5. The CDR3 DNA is TGCGCCAGCAGTCACGATGGGACAGGGCTGAACACTGAAGCTTTCTTT. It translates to CASSHDGTGLNTEAFF.

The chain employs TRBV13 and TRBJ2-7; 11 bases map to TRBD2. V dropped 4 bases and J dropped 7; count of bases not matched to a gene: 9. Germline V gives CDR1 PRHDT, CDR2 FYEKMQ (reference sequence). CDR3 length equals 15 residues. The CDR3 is CASSSLAGGPREQYF. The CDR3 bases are TGTGCCAGCAGCTCGTTAGCGGGAGGGCCAAGGGAGCAGTACTTC. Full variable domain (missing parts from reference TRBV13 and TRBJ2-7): AAGVIQSPRHLIKEKRETATLKCYPIPRHDTVYWYQQGPGQDPQFLISFYEKMQSDKGSIPDRFSAQQFSDYHSELNMSSLELGDSALYFCASSSLAGGPREQYFGPGTRLTVT.

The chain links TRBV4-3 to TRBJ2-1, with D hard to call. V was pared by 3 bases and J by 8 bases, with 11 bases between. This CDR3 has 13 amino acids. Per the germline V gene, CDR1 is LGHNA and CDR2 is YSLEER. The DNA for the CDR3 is TGCGCCAGCAGCCAGCAGACGGTAGATGAGCAGTTCTTC. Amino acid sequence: CASSQQTVDEQFF.

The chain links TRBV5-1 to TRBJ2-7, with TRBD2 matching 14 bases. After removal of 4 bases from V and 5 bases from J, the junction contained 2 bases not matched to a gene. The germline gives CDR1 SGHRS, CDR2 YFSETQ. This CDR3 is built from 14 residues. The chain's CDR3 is CASSRLAGGDEQYF. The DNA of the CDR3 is TGCGCCAGCAGCCGACTAGCGGGAGGGGACGAGCAGTACTTC.

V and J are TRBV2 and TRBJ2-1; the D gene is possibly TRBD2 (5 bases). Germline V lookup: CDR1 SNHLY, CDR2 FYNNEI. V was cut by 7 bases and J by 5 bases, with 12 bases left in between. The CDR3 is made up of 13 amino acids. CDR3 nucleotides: TGTGCCAGCAAAACCAGCGGCAACAATGAGCAGTTCTTC. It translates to CASKTSGNNEQFF.

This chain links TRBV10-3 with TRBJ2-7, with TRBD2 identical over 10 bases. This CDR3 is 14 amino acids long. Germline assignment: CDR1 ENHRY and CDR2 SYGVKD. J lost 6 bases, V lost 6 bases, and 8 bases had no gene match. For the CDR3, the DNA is TGTGCCATCAGCCCTAGCGGGAGTACCCTCGAGCAGTACTTC. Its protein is CAISPSGSTLEQYF.

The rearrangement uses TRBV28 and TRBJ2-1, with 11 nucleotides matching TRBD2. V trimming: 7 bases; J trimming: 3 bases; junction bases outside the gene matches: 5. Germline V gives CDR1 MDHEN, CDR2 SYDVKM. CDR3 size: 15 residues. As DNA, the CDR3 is TGTGCCAGCACGCAGACTAGCGGGATCTACAATGAGCAGTTCTTC. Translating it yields CASTQTSGIYNEQFF.

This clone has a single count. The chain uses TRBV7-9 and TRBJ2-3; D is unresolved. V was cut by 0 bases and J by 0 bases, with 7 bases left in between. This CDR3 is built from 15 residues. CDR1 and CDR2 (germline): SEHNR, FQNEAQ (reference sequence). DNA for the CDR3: TGTGCCAGCAGCTTAGCGGCGGCAAGCACAGATACGCAGTATTTT. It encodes CASSLAAASTDTQYF. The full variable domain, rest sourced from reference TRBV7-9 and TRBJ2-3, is DTGVSQNPRHKITKRGQNVTFRCDPISEHNRLYWYRQTLGQGPEFLTYFQNEAQLEKSRLLSDRFSAERPKGSFSTLEIQRTEQGDSAMYLCASSLAAASTDTQYFGPGTRLTVL.

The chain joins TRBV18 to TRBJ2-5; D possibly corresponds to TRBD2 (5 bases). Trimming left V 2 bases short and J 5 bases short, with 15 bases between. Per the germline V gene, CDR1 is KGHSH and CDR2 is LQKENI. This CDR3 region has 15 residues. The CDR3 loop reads CASSPVYGGGETQYF. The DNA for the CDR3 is TGTGCCAGCTCACCAGTTTACGGAGGAGGTGAGACCCAGTACTTC. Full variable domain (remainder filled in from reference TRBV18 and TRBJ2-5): NAGVMQNPRHLVRRRGQEARLRCSPMKGHSHVYWYRQLPEEGLKFMVYLQKENIIDESGMPKERFSAEFPKEGPSILRIQQVVRGDSAAYFCASSPVYGGGETQYFGPGTRLLVL.

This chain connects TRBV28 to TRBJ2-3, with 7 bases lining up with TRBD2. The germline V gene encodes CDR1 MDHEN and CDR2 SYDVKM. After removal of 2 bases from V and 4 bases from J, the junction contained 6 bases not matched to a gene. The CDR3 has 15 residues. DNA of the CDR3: TGTGCCAGCAGTTTAACGGGAGGAGGGCCAGATACGCAGTATTTT. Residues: CASSLTGGGPDTQYF. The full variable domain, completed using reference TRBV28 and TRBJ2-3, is DVKVTQSSRYLVKRTGEKVFLECVQDMDHENMFWYRQDPGLGLRLIYFSYDVKMKEKGDIPEGYSVSREKKERFSLILESASTNQTSMYLCASSLTGGGPDTQYFGPGTRLTVL.

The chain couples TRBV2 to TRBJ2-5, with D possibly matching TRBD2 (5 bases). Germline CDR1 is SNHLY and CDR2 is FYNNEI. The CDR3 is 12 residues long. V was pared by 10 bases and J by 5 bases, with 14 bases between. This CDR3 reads CATTYSGETQYF. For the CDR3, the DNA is TGTGCCACCACGTACTCGGGGGAGACCCAGTACTTC.

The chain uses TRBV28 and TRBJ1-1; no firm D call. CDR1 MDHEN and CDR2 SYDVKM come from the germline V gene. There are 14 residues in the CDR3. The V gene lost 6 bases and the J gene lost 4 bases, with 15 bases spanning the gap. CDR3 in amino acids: CASSSPGLGTEAFF. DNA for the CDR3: TGTGCCAGCAGCTCCCCTGGCTTGGGCACTGAAGCTTTCTTT. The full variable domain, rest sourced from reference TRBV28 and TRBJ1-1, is DVKVTQSSRYLVKRTGEKVFLECVQDMDHENMFWYRQDPGLGLRLIYFSYDVKMKEKGDIPEGYSVSREKKERFSLILESASTNQTSMYLCASSSPGLGTEAFFGQGTRLTVV.